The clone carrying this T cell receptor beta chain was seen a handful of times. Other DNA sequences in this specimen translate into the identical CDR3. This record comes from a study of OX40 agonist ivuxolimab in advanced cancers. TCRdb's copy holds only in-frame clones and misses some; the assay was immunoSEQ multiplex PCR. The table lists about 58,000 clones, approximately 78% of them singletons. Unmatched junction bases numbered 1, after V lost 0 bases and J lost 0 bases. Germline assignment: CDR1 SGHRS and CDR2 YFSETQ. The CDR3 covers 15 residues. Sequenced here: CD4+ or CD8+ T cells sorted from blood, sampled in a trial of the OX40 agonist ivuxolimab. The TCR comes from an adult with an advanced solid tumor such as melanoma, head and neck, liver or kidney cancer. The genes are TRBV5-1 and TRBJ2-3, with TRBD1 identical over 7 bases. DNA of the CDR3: TGCGCCAGCAGCTTGGGGGGACAGAGCACAGATACGCAGTATTTT. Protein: CASSLGGQSTDTQYF.